The TCR beta chain described here comes from a study of HIV-infected children after antiretroviral therapy interruption. Treatment described: PENTA 11 planned treatment interruption arm or continuous ART arm. Looked up from germline, CDR1 is SNHLY and CDR2 is FYNNEI. Trimming at V came to 6 bases and at J to 4 bases, leaving 8 bases not matched to a gene. The length of the CDR3 is 14 residues. The TCR library was built from RNA with a 3' RACE protocol and unique molecular identifiers. TCRdb reprocessed the 3' RACE reads with MiXCR, giving one entry per CDR3 protein. The table includes more than 35,000 distinct CDR3 sequences, just over 6.5% detected once. On this clonotype: Its antigen is not known.

Study results and limitations: Naive CD4+ CDR3 sharing between time points fell after interruption began.

The rearrangement links TRBV2 to TRBJ2-5; the match to TRBD1 covers 7 bases. The sample here was CD45RA+ CD4+ T cells from PBMCs, pooled from several time points, taken from a donor given antiretroviral therapy, either interrupted or continuous. The subset denotes: naive CD4+ CD45RA+ CD45RO- T cells. This TCR was sampled from a pool of human donors with HIV. CDR3 DNA sequence: TGTGCCAGCAGATACGACAGGGTCGGAGAGACCCAGTACTTC. This translates into CASRYDRVGETQYF. The full variable domain, with the rest looked up from reference TRBV2 and TRBJ2-5, is EPEVTQTPSHQVTQMGQEVILRCVPISNHLYFYWYRQILGQKVEFLVSFYNNEISEKSEIFDDQFSVERPDGSNFTLKIRSTKLEDSAMYFCASRYDRVGETQYFGPGTRLLVL.